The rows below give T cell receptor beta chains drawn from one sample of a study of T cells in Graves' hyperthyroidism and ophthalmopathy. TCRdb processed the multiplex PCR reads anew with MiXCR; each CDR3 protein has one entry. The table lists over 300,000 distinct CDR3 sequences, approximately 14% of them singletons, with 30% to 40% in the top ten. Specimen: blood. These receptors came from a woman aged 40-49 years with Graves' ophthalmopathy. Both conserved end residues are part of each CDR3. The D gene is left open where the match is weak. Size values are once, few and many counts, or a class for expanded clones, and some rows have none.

CDR3: CAITGTGLDTGELFF
DNA: TGTGCCATCACCGGGACAGGGTTAGATACCGGGGAGCTGTTTTTT
J: TRBJ2-2
D: TRBD1
V: TRBV10-3
size: many

CDR3: CASRRQGSQETQYF
DNA: TGTGCCAGCAGGCGACAGGGTAGCCAAGAGACCCAGTACTTC
J: TRBJ2-5
D: TRBD1
V: TRBV2
size: many

CDR3: CASSPKRDRAKAFF
DNA: TGTGCCAGCAGCCCGAAAAGGGACAGGGCCAAAGCTTTCTTT
J: TRBJ1-1
D: TRBD1
V: TRBV5-6
size: many

CDR3: CASSSQVPQGYTF
DNA: TGTGCCAGCAGCTCCCAGGTTCCCCAGGGCTACACCTTC
J: TRBJ1-2
D: NA
V: TRBV5-4
size: NA

CDR3: CASSLLGAGSETQYF
DNA: TGTGCCAGCAGCTTATTGGGGGCGGGGTCGGAGACCCAGTACTTC
J: TRBJ2-5
D: NA
V: TRBV7-3
size: NA

CDR3: CASSPEVTPRGYNEQFF
DNA: TGTGCCAGCAGCCCGGAGGTCACTCCCAGGGGTTACAATGAGCAGTTCTTC
J: TRBJ2-1
D: NA
V: TRBV11-2
size: many

CDR3: CASSETASYEQYF
DNA: TGTGCCAGCAGTGAAACAGCCTCCTACGAGCAGTACTTC
J: TRBJ2-7
D: NA
V: TRBV6-1
size: many

CDR3: CASSLFGGDYGYTF
DNA: TGTGCCAGCAGTTTATTCGGGGGGGACTATGGCTACACCTTC
J: TRBJ1-2
D: NA
V: TRBV27
size: many

CDR3: CSAREGAENTEAFF
DNA: TGCAGTGCTAGGGAAGGGGCTGAGAACACTGAAGCTTTCTTT
J: TRBJ1-1
D: NA
V: TRBV20-1
size: many

CDR3: CSAGPQETQYF
DNA: TGCAGTGCTGGGCCCCAAGAGACCCAGTACTTC
J: TRBJ2-5
D: NA
V: TRBV20-1
size: many

CDR3: CASSPKTYTDTQYF
DNA: TGTGCCAGCAGTCCAAAGACCTACACAGATACGCAGTATTTT
J: TRBJ2-3
D: NA
V: TRBV12-3/TRBV12-4
size: many

CDR3: CATSGSGSFDEQFF
DNA: TGTGCCACCAGTGGTAGCGGGAGTTTCGATGAGCAGTTCTTC
J: TRBJ2-1
D: TRBD2
V: TRBV24-1
size: few

CDR3: CASSLVLGRDTDTQYF
DNA: TGTGCCAGCAGCTTAGTGCTTGGGAGGGACACAGATACGCAGTATTTT
J: TRBJ2-3
D: TRBD2
V: TRBV7-2
size: many

CDR3: CATSMPDNNEQFF
DNA: TGTGCCACCAGCATGCCCGACAACAATGAGCAGTTCTTC
J: TRBJ2-1
D: NA
V: TRBV24-1
size: few

CDR3: CASSQLPGSPLHF
DNA: TGTGCCAGCAGCCAATTGCCCGGGTCACCCCTCCACTTT
J: TRBJ1-6
D: NA
V: TRBV3-1
size: few

CDR3: CASSLQGGQGDEKLFF
DNA: TGCGCCAGCAGCCTTCAGGGGGGACAGGGTGATGAAAAACTGTTTTTT
J: TRBJ1-4
D: TRBD1
V: TRBV4-1
size: NA

CDR3: CATSRDLVDNTQYF
DNA: TGTGCCACCAGCAGAGATCTCGTGGATAATACGCAGTATTTT
J: TRBJ2-3
D: NA
V: TRBV15
size: few

CDR3: CAIRARGDNSPLHF
DNA: TGTGCCATCAGGGCCCGGGGGGATAATTCACCCCTCCACTTT
J: TRBJ1-6
D: NA
V: TRBV10-3
size: NA

CDR3: CASSLGLRGRTSYGYTF
DNA: TGTGCCAGCAGCTTAGGTCTACGGGGACGGACTTCCTATGGCTACACCTTC
J: TRBJ1-2
D: NA
V: TRBV7-2
size: NA

CDR3: CASSPNEDRPEQYF
DNA: TGCGCCAGCAGCCCTAATGAGGACAGGCCCGAGCAGTACTTC
J: TRBJ2-7
D: TRBD1
V: TRBV5-1
size: NA

CDR3: CASSQGHSGSPLHF
DNA: TGCGCCAGCAGCCAGGGACATTCTGGGTCACCCCTCCACTTT
J: TRBJ1-6
D: NA
V: TRBV4-1
size: few

CDR3: CATESSGLGGELFF
DNA: TGTGCCACCGAGAGTTCAGGGTTGGGCGGGGAGCTGTTTTTT
J: TRBJ2-2
D: NA
V: TRBV19
size: NA

CDR3: CASSDRASYNSPLHF
DNA: TGCGCCAGCAGTGACAGGGCGTCCTATAATTCACCCCTCCACTTT
J: TRBJ1-6
D: NA
V: TRBV10-2
size: NA

CDR3: CSATPREAETQYF
DNA: TGCAGTGCTACACCACGGGAGGCAGAGACCCAGTACTTC
J: TRBJ2-5
D: TRBD2
V: TRBV20-1
size: many

CDR3: CSVAGRLAKNIQYF
DNA: TGCAGCGTTGCAGGGAGACTAGCCAAAAACATTCAGTACTTC
J: TRBJ2-4
D: NA
V: TRBV29-1
size: NA

CDR3: CASSPDRGAGDTQYF
DNA: TGTGCCAGTAGCCCTGACAGGGGCGCTGGAGATACGCAGTATTTT
J: TRBJ2-3
D: TRBD1
V: TRBV19
size: many

CDR3: CASSVLAGGLSEQFF
DNA: TGCGCCAGCAGCGTGCTAGCGGGGGGTCTTAGTGAGCAGTTCTTC
J: TRBJ2-1
D: TRBD2
V: TRBV5-1
size: NA

CDR3: CASSYLETGTYEQYF
DNA: TGTGCCAGCAGTTATCTAGAGACAGGGACCTACGAGCAGTACTTC
J: TRBJ2-7
D: TRBD1
V: TRBV6-5
size: many

CDR3: CASSMGGKNIQYF
DNA: TGTGCCAGTAGTATGGGGGGGAAAAACATTCAGTACTTC
J: TRBJ2-4
D: TRBD2
V: TRBV19
size: few

CDR3: CASSQPNQPQHF
DNA: TGCGCCAGCAGCCAGCCGAATCAGCCCCAGCATTTT
J: TRBJ1-5
D: NA
V: TRBV4-1
size: few

CDR3: CASSRQGLSGNTIYF
DNA: TGTGCCAGCAGCCGTCAAGGATTATCCGGAAACACCATATATTTT
J: TRBJ1-3
D: NA
V: TRBV7-2
size: few

CDR3: CSASWNRGLTEAFF
DNA: TGCAGTGCTAGTTGGAACAGGGGGCTTACTGAAGCTTTCTTT
J: TRBJ1-1
D: TRBD1
V: TRBV20-1
size: few

CDR3: CASSPRLSATNYGYTF
DNA: TGTGCCAGCAGCCCCCGACTCTCCGCTACTAACTATGGCTACACCTTC
J: TRBJ1-2
D: NA
V: TRBV14
size: once

CDR3: CASSDPDRFWSQPQHF
DNA: TGTGCCAGCAGTGACCCAGACAGATTTTGGAGTCAGCCCCAGCATTTT
J: TRBJ1-5
D: NA
V: TRBV6-1
size: many

CDR3: CAISERGLHNEQFF
DNA: TGTGCCATCAGTGAGAGGGGTCTCCACAATGAGCAGTTCTTC
J: TRBJ2-1
D: NA
V: TRBV10-3
size: many

CDR3: CASSLMTVTGQPQHF
DNA: TGTGCCAGCAGCTTAATGACAGTAACCGGTCAGCCCCAGCATTTT
J: TRBJ1-5
D: NA
V: TRBV7-8
size: many